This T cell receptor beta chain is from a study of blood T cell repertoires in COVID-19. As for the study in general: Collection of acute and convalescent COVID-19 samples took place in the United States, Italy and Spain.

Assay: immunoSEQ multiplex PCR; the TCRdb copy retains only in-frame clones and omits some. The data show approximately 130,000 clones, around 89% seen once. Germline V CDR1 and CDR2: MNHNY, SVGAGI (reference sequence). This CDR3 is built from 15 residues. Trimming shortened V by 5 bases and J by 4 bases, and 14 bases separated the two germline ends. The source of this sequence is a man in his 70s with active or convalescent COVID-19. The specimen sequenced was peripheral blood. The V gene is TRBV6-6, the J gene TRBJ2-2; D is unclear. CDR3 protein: CASSTSGVVTGELFF. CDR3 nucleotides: TGTGCCAGCAGTACCTCCGGAGTCGTCACCGGGGAGCTGTTTTTT.